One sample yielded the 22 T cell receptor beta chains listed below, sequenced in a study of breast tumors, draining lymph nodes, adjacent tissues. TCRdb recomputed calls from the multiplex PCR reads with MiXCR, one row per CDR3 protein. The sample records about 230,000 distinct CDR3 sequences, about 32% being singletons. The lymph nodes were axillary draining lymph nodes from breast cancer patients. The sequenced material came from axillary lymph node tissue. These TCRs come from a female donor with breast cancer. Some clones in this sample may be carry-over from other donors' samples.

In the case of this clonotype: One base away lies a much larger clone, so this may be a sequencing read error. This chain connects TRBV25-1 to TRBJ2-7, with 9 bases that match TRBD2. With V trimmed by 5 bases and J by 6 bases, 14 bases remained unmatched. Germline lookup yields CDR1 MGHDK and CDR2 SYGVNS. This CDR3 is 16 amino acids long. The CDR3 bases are TGTGCCAGCAGTTCCCAAGCGGGGGGCGGCATCTTCGAGCAGTACTTC. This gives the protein CASSSQAGGGIFEQYF.

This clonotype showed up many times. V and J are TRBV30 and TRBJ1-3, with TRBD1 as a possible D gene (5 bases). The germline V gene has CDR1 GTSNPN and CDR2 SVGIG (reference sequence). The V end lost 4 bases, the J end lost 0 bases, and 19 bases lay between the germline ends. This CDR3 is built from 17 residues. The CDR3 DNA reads TGTGCCTGGACGGGGCGAGGATGGAGCCGCTCTGGAAACACCATATATTTT. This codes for CAWTGRGWSRSGNTIYF.

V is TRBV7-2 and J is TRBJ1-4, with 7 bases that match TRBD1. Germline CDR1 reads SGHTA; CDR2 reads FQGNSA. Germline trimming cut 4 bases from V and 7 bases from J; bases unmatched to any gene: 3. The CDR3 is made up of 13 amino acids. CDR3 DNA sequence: TGTGCCAGCAGCTCTACAGGGGCTGAAAAACTGTTTTTT. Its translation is CASSSTGAEKLFF.

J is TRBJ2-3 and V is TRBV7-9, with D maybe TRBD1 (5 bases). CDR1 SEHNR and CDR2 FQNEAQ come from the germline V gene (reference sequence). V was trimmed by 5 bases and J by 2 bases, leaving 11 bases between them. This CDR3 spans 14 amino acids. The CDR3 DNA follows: TGTGCCAGCAGCCCCACAGGATCCACAGATACGCAGTATTTT. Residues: CASSPTGSTDTQYF. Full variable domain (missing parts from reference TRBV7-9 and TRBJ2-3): DTGVSQNPRHKITKRGQNVTFRCDPISEHNRLYWYRQTLGQGPEFLTYFQNEAQLEKSRLLSDRFSAERPKGSFSTLEIQRTEQGDSAMYLCASSPTGSTDTQYFGPGTRLTVL.

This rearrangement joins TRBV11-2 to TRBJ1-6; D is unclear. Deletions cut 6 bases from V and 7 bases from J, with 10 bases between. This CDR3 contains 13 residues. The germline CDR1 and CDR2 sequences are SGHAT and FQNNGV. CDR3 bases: TGTGCCAGCAGAGGCAGTGGAAATTCACCCCTCCACTTT. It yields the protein CASRGSGNSPLHF.

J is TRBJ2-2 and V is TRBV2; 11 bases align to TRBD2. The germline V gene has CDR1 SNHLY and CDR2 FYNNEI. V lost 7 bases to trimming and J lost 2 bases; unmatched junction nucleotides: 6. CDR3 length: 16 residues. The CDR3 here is CASKPTSGSNTGELFF. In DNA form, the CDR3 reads TGTGCCAGCAAGCCTACTAGCGGGAGCAACACCGGGGAGCTGTTTTTT.

CDR3 DNA: TGCAGCGGGGGGGACTGTGCTAACTATGGCTACACCTTC. Translated, it gives CSGGDCANYGYTF. This sequence joins TRBV29-1 and TRBJ1-2; D is perhaps TRBD1 (5 bases). In germline, CDR1 is SQVTM, CDR2 ANQGSEA. Trimming shortened V by 7 bases and J by 0 bases, and 12 bases separated the two germline ends. This CDR3 region has 13 residues.

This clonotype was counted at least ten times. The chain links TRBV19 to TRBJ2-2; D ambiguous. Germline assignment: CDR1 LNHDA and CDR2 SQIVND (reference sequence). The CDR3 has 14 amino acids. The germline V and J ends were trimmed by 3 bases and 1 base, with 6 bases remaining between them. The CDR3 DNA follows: TGTGCCAGTAGTATTGTGGGGAACACCGGGGAGCTGTTTTTT. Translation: CASSIVGNTGELFF.

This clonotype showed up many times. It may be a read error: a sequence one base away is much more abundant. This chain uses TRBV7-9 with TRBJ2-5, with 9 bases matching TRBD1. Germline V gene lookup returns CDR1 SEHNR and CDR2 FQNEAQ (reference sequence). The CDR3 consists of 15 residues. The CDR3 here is CASSERQGVRETQHF. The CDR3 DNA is TGTGCCAGCAGCGAACGACAGGGGGTGAGGGAGACCCAGCACTTC. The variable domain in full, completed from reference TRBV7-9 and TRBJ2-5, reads DTGVSQNPRHKITKRGQNVTFRCDPISEHNRLYWYRQTLGQGPEFLTYFQNEAQLEKSRLLSDRFSAERPKGSFSTLEIQRTEQGDSAMYLCASSERQGVRETQHFGPGTRLLVL.

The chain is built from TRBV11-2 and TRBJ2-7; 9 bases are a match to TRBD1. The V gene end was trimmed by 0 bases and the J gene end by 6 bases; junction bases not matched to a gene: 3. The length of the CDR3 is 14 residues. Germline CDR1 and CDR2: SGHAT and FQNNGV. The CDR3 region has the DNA TGTGCCAGCAGCTTAGATTGGACAGGGGTCGAGCAGTACTTC. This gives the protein CASSLDWTGVEQYF. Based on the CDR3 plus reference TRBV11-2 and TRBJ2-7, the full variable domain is EAGVAQSPRYKIIEKRQSVAFWCNPISGHATLYWYQQILGQGPKLLIQFQNNGVVDDSQLPKDRFSAERLKGVDSTLKIQPAKLEDSAVYLCASSLDWTGVEQYFGPGTRLTVT.

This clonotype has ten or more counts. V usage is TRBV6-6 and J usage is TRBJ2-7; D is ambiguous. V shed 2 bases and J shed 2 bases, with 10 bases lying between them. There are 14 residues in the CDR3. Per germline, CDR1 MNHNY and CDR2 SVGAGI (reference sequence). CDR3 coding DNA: TGTGCCAGCAGTTACGCCGGTCCTACCTACGAGCAGTACTTC. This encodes CASSYAGPTYEQYF.

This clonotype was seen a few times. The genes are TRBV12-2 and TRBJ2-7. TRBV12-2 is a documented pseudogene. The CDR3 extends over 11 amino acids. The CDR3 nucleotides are TGTGCAAGTCTCAACTCCTACGAGCAGTACTTC. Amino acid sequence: CASLNSYEQYF.

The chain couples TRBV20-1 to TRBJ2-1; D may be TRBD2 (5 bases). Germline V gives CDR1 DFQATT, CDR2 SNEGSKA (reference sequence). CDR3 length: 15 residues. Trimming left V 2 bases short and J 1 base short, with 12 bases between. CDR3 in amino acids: CSARFSESSYNEQFF. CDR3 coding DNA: TGCAGTGCTAGATTTAGCGAGTCGTCCTACAATGAGCAGTTCTTC.

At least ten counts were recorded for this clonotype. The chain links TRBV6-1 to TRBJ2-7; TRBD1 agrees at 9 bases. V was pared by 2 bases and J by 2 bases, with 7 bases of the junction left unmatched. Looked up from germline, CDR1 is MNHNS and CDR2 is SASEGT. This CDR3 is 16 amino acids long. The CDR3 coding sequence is TGTGCCAGCAGTGAATTAGGACAGGGGTCCCCCTACGAGCAGTACTTC. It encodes CASSELGQGSPYEQYF.

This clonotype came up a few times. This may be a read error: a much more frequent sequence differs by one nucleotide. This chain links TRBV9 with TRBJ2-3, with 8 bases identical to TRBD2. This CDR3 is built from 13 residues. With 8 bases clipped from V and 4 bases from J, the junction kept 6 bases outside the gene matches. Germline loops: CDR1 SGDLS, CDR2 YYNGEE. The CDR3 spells CASSGGPADTQYF. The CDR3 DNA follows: TGTGCCAGTTCGGGAGGGCCTGCAGATACGCAGTATTTT.

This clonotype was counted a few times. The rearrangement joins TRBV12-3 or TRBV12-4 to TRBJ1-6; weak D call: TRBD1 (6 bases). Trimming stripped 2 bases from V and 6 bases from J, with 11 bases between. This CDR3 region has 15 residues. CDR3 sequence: CASSLQGMSNSPLHF. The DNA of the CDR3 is TGTGCCAGCAGTTTACAGGGGATGTCTAATTCACCCCTCCACTTT.

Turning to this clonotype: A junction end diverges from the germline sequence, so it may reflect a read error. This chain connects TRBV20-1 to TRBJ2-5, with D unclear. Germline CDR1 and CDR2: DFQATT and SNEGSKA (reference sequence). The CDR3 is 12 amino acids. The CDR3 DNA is TGCAGTGCTAGTGATGTGTTGGAGACCCCGTACTTC. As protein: CSASDVLETPYF.

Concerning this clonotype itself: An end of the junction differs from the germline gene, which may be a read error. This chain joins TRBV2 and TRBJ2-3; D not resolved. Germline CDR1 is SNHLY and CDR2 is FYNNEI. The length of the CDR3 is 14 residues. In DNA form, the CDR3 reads TGTACCAGCAGAAAGGACGGTTTCACAGATACGCAGTATTTT. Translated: CTSRKDGFTDTQYF. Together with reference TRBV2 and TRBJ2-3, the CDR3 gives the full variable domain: EPEVTQTPSHQVTQMGQEVILRCVPISNHLYFYWYRQILGQKVEFLVSFYNNEISEKSEIFDDQFSVERPDGSNFTLKIRSTKLEDSAMYFCTSRKDGFTDTQYFGPGTRLTVL.

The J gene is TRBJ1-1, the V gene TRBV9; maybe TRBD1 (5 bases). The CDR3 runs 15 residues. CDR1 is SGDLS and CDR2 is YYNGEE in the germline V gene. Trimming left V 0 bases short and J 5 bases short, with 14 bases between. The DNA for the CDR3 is TGTGCCAGCAGCGTAGCTGGGGGGGGAAGGACTGAAGCTTTCTTT. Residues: CASSVAGGGRTEAFF. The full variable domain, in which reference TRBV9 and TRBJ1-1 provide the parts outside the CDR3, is DSGVTQTPKHLITATGQRVTLRCSPRSGDLSVYWYQQSLDQGLQFLIQYYNGEERAKGNILERFSAQQFPDLHSELNLSSLELGDSALYFCASSVAGGGRTEAFFGQGTRLTVV.

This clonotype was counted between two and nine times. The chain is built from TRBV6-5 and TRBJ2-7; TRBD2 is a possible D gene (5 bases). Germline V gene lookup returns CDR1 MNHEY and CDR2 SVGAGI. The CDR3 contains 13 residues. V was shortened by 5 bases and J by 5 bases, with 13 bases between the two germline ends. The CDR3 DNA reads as TGTGCCAGCAGTCACGGCTCGGGAAACGAGCAGTACTTC. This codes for CASSHGSGNEQYF.

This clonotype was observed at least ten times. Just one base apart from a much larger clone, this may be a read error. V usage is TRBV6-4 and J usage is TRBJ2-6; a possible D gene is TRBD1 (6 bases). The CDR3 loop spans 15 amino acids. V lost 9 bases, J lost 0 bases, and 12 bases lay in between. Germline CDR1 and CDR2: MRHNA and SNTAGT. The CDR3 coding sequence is TGTGCCAGGAACCTACAGGGCTCTGGGGCCAACGTCCTGACTTTC. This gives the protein CARNLQGSGANVLTF.

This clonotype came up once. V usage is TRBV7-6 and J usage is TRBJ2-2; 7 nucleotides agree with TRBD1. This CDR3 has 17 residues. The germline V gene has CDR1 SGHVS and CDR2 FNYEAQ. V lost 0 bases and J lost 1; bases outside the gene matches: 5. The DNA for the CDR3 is TGTGCCAGCAGCTTAGCAGGGGGCGGGCGGAACACCGGGGAGCTGTTTTTT. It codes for CASSLAGGGRNTGELFF.